Sequencing of this T cell receptor (beta chain) was carried out in a study of glioma-infiltrating T cells after dendritic cell vaccination. As for the study in general: Patients received autologous tumor lysate-pulsed dendritic cell vaccination between the early 2000s and the early 2010s.

TCRB CDR3 was amplified from 2 ug genomic DNA or less. Clones were sequenced by immunoSEQ multiplex PCR, and TCRdb holds only the in-frame ones, with some missing. The sample comprises fewer than 90,000 clones, less than 90% of which are singletons, and 6% to 8% rests with the top ten. The count of this clone is one. The CDR3 is 14 amino acids. Germline V gene lookup returns CDR1 SGHVS and CDR2 FQNEAQ. With 5 bases removed from V and 4 bases from J, the gap between germline ends came to 14 bases. The time point was: after dendritic cell vaccination, including at tumor progression/relapse. All glioblastoma patients lacked an isocitrate dehydrogenase mutation.

This TCR came from a human donor with glioblastoma. Sequenced here: blood, sampled after dendritic cell vaccination. The rearrangement joins TRBV7-8 to TRBJ2-5; possible D gene TRBD1, 6 bases. The CDR3 bases are TGTGCCAGCAGCCCGACAGGTCGACGAGAGACCCAGTACTTC. Translated: CASSPTGRRETQYF.